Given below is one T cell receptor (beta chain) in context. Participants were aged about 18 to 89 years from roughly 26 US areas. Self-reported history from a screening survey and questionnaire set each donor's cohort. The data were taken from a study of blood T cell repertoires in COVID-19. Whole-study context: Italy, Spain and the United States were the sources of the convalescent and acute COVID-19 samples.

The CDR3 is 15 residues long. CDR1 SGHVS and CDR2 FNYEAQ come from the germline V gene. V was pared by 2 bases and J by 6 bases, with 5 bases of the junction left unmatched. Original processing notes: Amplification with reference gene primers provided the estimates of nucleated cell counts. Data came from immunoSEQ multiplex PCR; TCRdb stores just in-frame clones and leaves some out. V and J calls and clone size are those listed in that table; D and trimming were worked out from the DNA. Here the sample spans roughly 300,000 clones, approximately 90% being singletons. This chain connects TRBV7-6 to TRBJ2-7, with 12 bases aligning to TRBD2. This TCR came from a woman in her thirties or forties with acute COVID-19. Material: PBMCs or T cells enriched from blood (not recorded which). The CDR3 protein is CASSLSWTSGAEQYF. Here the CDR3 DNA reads TGTGCCAGCAGCTTATCCTGGACTAGCGGGGCCGAGCAGTACTTC.